This T cell receptor beta chain comes out of a study of a mutant IDH1 vaccine in newly diagnosed glioma. Study-wide context: In weeks 1, 3, 5, 7, 11, 15, 19 and 23, patients were vaccinated. Vaccinations were initiated 4-6 weeks following radiotherapy alone, or were given together with temozolomide cycles.

Sequencing used immunoSEQ multiplex PCR; TCRdb keeps in-frame clones, though not all of them. The sample yields about 86,000 clones, approximately 85% seen once. This sample's time point: week 23, last vaccination. A single vaccine dose contained 300 ug of mutant IDH1 20-mer peptide, and topical imiquimod was used with it. Each astrocytoma in the donors was new, WHO grade 3 or 4, IDH1-mutant and ATRX-lost. Points on this clone: Its matching antigen is unknown.

Trimming removed 2 bases at V and 3 bases at J, with 11 bases between. The CDR3 loop spans 14 amino acids. CDR1 is SGHNT and CDR2 is YYREEE in the germline V gene (reference sequence). Sequencing was performed on PBMCs, taken from a glioma patient whose treatment included an IDH1 peptide vaccine. This sequence joins TRBV5-4 and TRBJ1-1; D is unclear. The receptor was derived from a man under 40 with glioma. Some clones in this sample may be carry-over from other donors' samples. The CDR3 DNA is TGTGCCAGCAGCTTTGTACATGTCTACACTGAAGCTTTCTTT. It yields the protein CASSFVHVYTEAFF.